These T cell receptor beta chains were read from a single sample in a study of cytomegalovirus exposure and HLA in healthy donors. Sequencing was performed with immunoSEQ multiplex PCR; in TCRdb, only in-frame clones are kept and a portion is missing. The table lists roughly 140,000 clones, approximately 86% of them singletons, with approximately 8.7% in the top ten. Sequenced sample: PBMCs. The receptors originated from a man younger than 35 in good health and CMV-seropositive. CDR3s include the opening cysteine and the closing phenylalanine or tryptophan. The D gene is left open where the match is weak. Only part of the rows carry a size: once, few, many, or a class if the clone is expanded.

TRBV6-5	.	TRBJ2-1	.	CASSRGRAGDEQFF	TGTGCCAGCAGCCGCGGCAGGGCTGGGGATGAGCAGTTCTTC
TRBV27	.	TRBJ2-7	TRBD2	CASSSPGLAIFEQYF	TGTGCCAGCAGTTCCCCGGGACTAGCAATCTTCGAGCAGTACTTC
TRBV6-5	.	TRBJ1-2	.	CASSSTPSIGYTF	TGTGCCAGCAGTTCCACCCCTTCTATCGGCTACACCTTC
TRBV29-1	.	TRBJ2-1	.	CSARDWSDNEQFF	TGCAGCGCCCGGGACTGGAGCGACAATGAGCAGTTCTTC
TRBV30	.	TRBJ1-6	.	CAWGTGTSSPLHF	TGTGCCTGGGGAACGGGGACTTCTTCACCCCTCCACTTT
TRBV19	once	TRBJ1-2	.	CASSRTYIGYGYTF	TGTGCCAGTAGTAGAACCTATATCGGCTATGGCTACACCTTC
TRBV14	.	TRBJ2-7	.	CASSQDTSYEQYF	TGTGCCAGCAGCCAGGACACCTCCTACGAGCAGTACTTC
TRBV6-1	.	TRBJ2-7	TRBD1	CASSKPGTGGQGTF	TGTGCCAGCAGCAAACCAGGGACAGGGGGCCAAGGGACCTTC
TRBV18	.	TRBJ2-1	.	CASSLVRESYNEQFF	TGTGCCAGCTCACTTGTGAGGGAATCCTACAATGAGCAGTTCTTC
TRBV11-2	.	TRBJ1-5	.	CASSSNVPGLGNQPQHF	TGTGCCAGCAGCTCTAACGTCCCAGGGTTGGGCAATCAGCCCCAGCATTTT
TRBV19	once	TRBJ1-1	TRBD1	CASSFGQGRTEAFF	TGTGCCAGTAGTTTTGGACAGGGACGCACTGAAGCTTTCTTT
TRBV19	once	TRBJ1-5	.	CASSFGGRGNQPQHF	TGTGCCAGTAGTTTCGGGGGGCGAGGCAATCAGCCCCAGCATTTT
TRBV6-1	.	TRBJ2-5	.	CASSPGLSAQYF	TGTGCCAGCAGTCCGGGACTGTCGGCCCAGTACTTC
TRBV5-1	.	TRBJ2-1	TRBD1	CASSDRQGPSNEQFF	TGCGCCAGCAGCGACCGACAGGGGCCGTCCAATGAGCAGTTCTTC
TRBV6-1	.	TRBJ2-1	TRBD2	CASSEARGGIYNEQFF	TGTGCCAGCAGTGAAGCGCGCGGGGGGATCTACAATGAGCAGTTCTTC
TRBV5-6	.	TRBJ2-3	.	CASSFKQSTDTQYF	TGTGCCAGCAGCTTTAAACAGAGCACAGATACGCAGTATTTT